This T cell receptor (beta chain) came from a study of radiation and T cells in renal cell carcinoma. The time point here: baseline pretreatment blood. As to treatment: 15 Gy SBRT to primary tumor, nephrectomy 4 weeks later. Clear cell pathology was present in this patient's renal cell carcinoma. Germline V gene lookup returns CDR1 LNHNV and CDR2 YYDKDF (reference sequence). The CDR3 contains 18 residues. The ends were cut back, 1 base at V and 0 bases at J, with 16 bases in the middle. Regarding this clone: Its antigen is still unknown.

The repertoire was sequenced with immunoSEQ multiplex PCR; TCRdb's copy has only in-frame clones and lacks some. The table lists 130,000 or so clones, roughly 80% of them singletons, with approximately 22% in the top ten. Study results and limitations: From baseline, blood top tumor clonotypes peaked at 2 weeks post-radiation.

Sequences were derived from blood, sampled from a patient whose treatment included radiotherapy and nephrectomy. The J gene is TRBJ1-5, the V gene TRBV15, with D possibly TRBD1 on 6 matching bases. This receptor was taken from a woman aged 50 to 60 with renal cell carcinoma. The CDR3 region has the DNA TGTGCCACCAGCAGAGGCCGCACAGGGCTGTATAGCAATCAGCCCCAGCATTTT. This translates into CATSRGRTGLYSNQPQHF.